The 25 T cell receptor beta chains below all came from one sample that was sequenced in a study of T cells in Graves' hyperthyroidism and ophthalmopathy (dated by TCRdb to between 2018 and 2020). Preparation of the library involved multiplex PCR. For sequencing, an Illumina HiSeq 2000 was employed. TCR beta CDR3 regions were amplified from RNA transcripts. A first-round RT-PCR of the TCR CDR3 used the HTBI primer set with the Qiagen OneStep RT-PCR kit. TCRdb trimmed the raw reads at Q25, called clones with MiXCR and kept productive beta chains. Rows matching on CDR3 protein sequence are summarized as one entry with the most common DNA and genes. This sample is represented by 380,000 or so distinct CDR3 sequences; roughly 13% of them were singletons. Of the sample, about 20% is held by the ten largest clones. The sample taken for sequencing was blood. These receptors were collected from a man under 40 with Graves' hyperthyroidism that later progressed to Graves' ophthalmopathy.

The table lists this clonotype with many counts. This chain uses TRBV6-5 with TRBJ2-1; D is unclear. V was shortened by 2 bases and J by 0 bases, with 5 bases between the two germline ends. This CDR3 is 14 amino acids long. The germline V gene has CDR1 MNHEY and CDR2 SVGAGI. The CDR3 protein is CASSYETSYNEQFF. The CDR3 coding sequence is TGTGCCAGCAGTTACGAGACCTCCTACAATGAGCAGTTCTTC.

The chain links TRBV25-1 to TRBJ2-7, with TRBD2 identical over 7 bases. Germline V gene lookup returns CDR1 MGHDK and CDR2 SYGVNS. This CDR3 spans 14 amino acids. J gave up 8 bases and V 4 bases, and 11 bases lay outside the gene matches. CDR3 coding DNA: TGTGCCAGCAGTGGAGCTAGCGGCCTACACCAGCAGTACTTC. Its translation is CASSGASGLHQQYF.

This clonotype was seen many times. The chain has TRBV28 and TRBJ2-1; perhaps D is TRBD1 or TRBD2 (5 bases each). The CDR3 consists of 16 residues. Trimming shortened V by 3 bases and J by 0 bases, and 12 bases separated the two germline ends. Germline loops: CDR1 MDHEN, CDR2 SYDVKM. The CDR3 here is CASSFPGPNSYNEQFF. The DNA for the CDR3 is TGTGCCAGCAGTTTCCCGGGACCGAACTCCTACAATGAGCAGTTCTTC.

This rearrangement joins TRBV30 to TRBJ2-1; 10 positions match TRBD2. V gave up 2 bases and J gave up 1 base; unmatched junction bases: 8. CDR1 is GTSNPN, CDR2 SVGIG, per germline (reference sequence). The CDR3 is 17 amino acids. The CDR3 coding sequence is TGTGCCTGGAGTCCCAAACTAGCGGGGAGGTCCTACAATGAGCAGTTCTTC. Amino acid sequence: CAWSPKLAGRSYNEQFF.

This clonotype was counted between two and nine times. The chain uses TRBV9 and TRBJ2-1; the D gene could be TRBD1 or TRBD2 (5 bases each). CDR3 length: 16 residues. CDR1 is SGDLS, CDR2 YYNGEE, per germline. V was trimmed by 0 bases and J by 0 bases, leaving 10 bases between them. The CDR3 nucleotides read TGTGCCAGCAGCGTAGTTGGGACGAGCTCCTACAATGAGCAGTTCTTC. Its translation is CASSVVGTSSYNEQFF.

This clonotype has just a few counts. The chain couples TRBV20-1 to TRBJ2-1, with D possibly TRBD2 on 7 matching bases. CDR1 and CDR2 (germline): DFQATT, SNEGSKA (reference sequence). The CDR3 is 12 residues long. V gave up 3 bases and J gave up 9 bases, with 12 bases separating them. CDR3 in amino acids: CSASGGQVEQFF. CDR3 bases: TGCAGTGCTAGCGGGGGGCAGGTTGAGCAGTTCTTC.

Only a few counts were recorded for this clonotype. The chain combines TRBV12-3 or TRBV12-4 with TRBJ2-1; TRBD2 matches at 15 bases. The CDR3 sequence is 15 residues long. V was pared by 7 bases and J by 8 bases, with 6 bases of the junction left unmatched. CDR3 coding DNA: TGTGCCAGCACCCCCGGGACTAGCGGGGGGTATGAGCAGTTCTTC. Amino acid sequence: CASTPGTSGGYEQFF.

In DNA, the CDR3 is TGCAGCGTTTGGGAAACTGAAGCTTTCTTT. Its translation is CSVWETEAFF. The rearrangement joins TRBV29-1 to TRBJ1-1, with no clear D. The CDR3 has 10 amino acids. Looked up from germline, CDR1 is SQVTM and CDR2 is ANQGSEA. Trimming took off 5 bases at V and 5 bases at J, with 6 bases between the two ends.

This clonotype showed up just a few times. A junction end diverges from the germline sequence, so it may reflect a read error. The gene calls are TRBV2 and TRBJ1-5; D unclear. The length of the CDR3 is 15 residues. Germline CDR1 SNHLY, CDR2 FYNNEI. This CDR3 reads CVSTREMGINQPQHF. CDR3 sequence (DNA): TGTGTCAGCACCCGAGAGATGGGAATCAATCAGCCCCAGCATTTT.

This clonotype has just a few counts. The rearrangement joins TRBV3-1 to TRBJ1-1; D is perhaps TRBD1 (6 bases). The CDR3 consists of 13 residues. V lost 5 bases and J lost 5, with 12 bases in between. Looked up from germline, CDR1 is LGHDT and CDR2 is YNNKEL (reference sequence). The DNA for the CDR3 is TGTGCCAGCAGCTTACAGGGTTGGACTGAAGCTTTCTTT. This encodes CASSLQGWTEAFF.

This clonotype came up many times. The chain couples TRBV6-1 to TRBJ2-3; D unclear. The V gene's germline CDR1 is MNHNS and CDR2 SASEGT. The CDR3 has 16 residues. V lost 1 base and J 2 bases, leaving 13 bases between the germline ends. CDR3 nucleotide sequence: TGTGCCAGCAGTGAAGGCGGATACTCCCTCACAGATACGCAGTATTTT. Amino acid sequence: CASSEGGYSLTDTQYF.

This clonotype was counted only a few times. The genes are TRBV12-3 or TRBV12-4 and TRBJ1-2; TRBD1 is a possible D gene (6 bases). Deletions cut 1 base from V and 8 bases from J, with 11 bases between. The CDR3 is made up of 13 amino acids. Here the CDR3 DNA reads TGTGCCAGCAGTTTAGGACAGGATTTGGGCTACACCTTC. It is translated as CASSLGQDLGYTF.

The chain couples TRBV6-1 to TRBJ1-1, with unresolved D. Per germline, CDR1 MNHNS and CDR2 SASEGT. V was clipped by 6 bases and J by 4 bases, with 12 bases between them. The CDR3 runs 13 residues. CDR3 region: CASSLPRGTEAFF. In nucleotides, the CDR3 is TGTGCCAGCAGCCTACCTCGGGGCACTGAAGCTTTCTTT.

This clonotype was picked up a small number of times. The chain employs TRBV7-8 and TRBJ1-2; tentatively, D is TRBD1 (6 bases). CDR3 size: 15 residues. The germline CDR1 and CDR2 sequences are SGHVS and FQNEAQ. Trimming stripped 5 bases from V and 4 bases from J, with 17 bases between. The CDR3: CASSPPNREPYGYTF. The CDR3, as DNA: TGTGCCAGCAGCCCCCCGAACAGGGAGCCCTATGGCTACACCTTC.

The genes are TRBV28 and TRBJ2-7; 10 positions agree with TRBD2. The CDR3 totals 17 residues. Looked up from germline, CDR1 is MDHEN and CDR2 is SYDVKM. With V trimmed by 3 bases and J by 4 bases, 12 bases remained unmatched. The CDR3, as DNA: TGTGCCAGCAGTTTCCATAGACTAGCGGGTGACCCTTACGAGCAGTACTTC. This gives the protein CASSFHRLAGDPYEQYF.

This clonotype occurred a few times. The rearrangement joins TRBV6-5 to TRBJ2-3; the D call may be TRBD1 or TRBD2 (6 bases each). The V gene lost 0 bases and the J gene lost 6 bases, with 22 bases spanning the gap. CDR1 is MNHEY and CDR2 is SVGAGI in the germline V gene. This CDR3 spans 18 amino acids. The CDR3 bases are TGTGCCAGCAGTTACTCGTATTTGGGGGGCGATTGGACGGATACGCAGTATTTT. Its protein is CASSYSYLGGDWTDTQYF.

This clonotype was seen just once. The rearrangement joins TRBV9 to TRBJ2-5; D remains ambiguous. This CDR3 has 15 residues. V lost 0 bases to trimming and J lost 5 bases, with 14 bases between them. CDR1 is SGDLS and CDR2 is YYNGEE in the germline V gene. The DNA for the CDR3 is TGTGCCAGCAGCGTAGAAAGTGTACCCTCGGAGACCCAGTACTTC. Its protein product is CASSVESVPSETQYF.

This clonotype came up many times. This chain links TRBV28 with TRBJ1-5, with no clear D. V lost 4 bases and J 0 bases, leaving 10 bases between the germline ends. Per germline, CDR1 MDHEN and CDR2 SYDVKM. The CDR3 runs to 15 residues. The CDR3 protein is CASSSSDGSNQPQHF. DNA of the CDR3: TGTGCCAGCAGTTCAAGCGACGGTAGCAATCAGCCCCAGCATTTT.

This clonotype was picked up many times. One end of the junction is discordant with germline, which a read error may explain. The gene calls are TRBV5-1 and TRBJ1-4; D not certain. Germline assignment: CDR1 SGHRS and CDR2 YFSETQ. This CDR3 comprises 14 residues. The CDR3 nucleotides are TGTGCCAGCAGCTTAGACGCAACTAATGAAAAACTGTTTTTT. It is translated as CASSLDATNEKLFF.

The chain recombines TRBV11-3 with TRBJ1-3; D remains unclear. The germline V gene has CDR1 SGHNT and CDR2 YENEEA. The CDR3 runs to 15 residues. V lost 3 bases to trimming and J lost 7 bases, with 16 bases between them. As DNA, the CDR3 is TGTGCCAGCAGCTTCTCAGGCGGATTGGGGAACACCATATATTTT. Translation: CASSFSGGLGNTIYF.

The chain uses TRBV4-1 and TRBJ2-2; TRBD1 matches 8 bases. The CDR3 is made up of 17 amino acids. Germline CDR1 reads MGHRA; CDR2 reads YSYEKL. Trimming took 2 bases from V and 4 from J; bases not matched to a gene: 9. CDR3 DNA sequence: TGCGCCAGCAGCCAATCCGGACTCAGGGGGCCCACCGGGGAGCTGTTTTTT. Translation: CASSQSGLRGPTGELFF.

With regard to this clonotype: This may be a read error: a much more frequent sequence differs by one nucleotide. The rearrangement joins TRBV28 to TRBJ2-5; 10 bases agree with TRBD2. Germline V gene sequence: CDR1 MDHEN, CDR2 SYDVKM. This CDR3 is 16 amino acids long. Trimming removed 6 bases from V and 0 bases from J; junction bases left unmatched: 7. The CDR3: CASRRTSGLYQETQYF. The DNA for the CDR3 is TGTGCCAGCAGAAGGACTAGCGGTCTGTACCAAGAGACCCAGTACTTC.

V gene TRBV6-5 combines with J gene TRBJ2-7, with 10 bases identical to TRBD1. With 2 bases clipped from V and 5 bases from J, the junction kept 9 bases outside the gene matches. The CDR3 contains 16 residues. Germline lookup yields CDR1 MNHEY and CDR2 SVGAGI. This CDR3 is CASSYGTGTGVDEQYF. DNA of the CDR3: TGTGCCAGCAGTTACGGAACCGGGACAGGGGTCGACGAGCAGTACTTC.

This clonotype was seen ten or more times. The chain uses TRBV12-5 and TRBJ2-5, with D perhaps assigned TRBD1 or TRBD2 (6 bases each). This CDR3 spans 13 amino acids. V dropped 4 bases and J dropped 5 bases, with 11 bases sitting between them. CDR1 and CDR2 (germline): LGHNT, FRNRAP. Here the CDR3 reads CASGSSGAETQYF. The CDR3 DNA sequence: TGTGCTAGTGGTTCATCGGGGGCCGAGACCCAGTACTTC.

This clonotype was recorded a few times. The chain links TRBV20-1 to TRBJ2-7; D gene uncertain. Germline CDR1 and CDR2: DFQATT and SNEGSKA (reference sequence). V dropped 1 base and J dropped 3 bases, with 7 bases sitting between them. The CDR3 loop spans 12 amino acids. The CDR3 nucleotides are TGCAGTGCTAGAGTTCCCCGCTACGAGCAGTACTTC. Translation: CSARVPRYEQYF.